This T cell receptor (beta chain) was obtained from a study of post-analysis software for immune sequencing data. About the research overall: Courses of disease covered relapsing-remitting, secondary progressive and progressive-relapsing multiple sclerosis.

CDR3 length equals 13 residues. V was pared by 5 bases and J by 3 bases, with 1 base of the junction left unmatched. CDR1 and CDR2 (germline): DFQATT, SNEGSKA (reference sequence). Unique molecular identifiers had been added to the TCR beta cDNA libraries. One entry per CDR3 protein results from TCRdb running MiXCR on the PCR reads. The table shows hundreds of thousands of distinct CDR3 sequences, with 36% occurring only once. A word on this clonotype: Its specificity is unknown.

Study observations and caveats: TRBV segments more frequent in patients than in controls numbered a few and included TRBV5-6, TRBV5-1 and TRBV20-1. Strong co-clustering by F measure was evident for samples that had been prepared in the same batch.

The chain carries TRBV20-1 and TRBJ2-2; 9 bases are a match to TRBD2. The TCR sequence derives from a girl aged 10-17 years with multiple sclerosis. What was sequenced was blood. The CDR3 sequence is CSACGRDTGELFF. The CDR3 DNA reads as TGCAGTGCTTGCGGGAGGGACACCGGGGAGCTGTTTTTT.